A single sample gave rise to the 19 T cell receptor beta chains below, sequenced in a study of CD8+ T cells in alopecia areata. Treatment: oral pan-JAK inhibitor, 5-10 mg twice daily. RNA was extracted and reverse transcribed into cDNA as the sequencing template. Some clones are missing from TCRdb's copy, which holds only in-frame ones; the method was immunoSEQ multiplex PCR. The sample holds about 250,000 clones, roughly 60% seen once. The source was CD4+ T cells sorted from blood, collected at approximately week 52, from a patient treated with tofacitinib. All receptors derive from a human donor with alopecia areata.

About this clone itself: A read error is possible here, since a much larger clone lies one base away. The same CDR3 can be traced to other DNA sequences in this sample. This sequence joins TRBV7-9 and TRBJ2-5; D call uncertain. With 5 bases removed from V and 2 bases from J, the gap between germline ends came to 3 bases. In germline, CDR1 is SEHNR, CDR2 FQNEAQ (reference sequence). There are 11 residues in the CDR3. The CDR3 loop is CASSLQETQYF. The CDR3 DNA reads TGTGCCAGCAGCCTACAAGAGACCCAGTACTTC.

This clone appeared a few times. The chain carries TRBV25-1 and TRBJ2-2; 7 nucleotides match TRBD2. V shed 6 bases, J shed 7 bases, and the junction held 8 bases outside the gene matches. Germline V CDR1 and CDR2: MGHDK, SYGVNS. The CDR3 runs 14 residues. The CDR3 DNA follows: TGTGCCAGCAGCCGACTAGCCGACTTCGGGGAGCTGTTTTTT. Amino acids: CASSRLADFGELFF.

This clone appeared many times. The V gene is TRBV5-1, the J gene TRBJ2-3; D may match TRBD1 or TRBD2 (5 bases each). Trimming removed 1 base from V and 0 bases from J, with 12 bases in between. The CDR3 has 16 amino acids. Germline lookup yields CDR1 SGHRS and CDR2 YFSETQ. The CDR3: CASSLLTGPSTDTQYF. CDR3 nucleotide sequence: TGCGCCAGCAGCTTGTTGACGGGGCCTAGCACAGATACGCAGTATTTT. The full variable domain, with the rest looked up from reference TRBV5-1 and TRBJ2-3, is KAGVTQTPRYLIKTRGQQVTLSCSPISGHRSVSWYQQTPGQGLQFLFEYFSETQRNKGNFPGRFSGRQFSNSRSEMNVSTLELGDSALYLCASSLLTGPSTDTQYFGPGTRLTVL.

The chain employs TRBV4-2 and TRBJ1-5; D gene uncertain. The CDR3 contains 15 residues. Trimming removed 4 bases from V and 0 bases from J, with 10 bases in between. The germline V gene encodes CDR1 LGHNA and CDR2 YNFKEQ. CDR3 DNA sequence: TGTGCCAGCAGCCCAGAGAACCTTAGCAATCAGCCCCAGCATTTT. As protein: CASSPENLSNQPQHF.

This chain joins TRBV30 and TRBJ2-7; D is undetermined. Germline lookup yields CDR1 GTSNPN and CDR2 SVGIG (reference sequence). Trimming pared 2 bases from V and 5 bases from J, leaving 13 bases between. This CDR3 has 13 amino acids. CDR3 protein: CAWSTLTGNEQYF. CDR3 bases: TGTGCCTGGAGTACCCTGACTGGGAACGAGCAGTACTTC.

This sequence joins TRBV6-5 and TRBJ2-7, with D tentatively TRBD1 or TRBD2 (5 bases each). From germline, CDR1 is MNHEY and CDR2 SVGAGI. The CDR3 runs 14 residues. The germline V and J ends were trimmed by 2 bases and 2 bases, with 10 bases remaining between them. As DNA, the CDR3 is TGTGCCAGCAGTTACCCGGGACGGACCTACGAGCAGTACTTC. Translated: CASSYPGRTYEQYF.

V and J are TRBV29-1 and TRBJ2-2, with TRBD1 matching over 10 bases. CDR3 length equals 14 residues. J gave up 4 bases and V 5 bases, and 4 bases lay outside the gene matches. Germline assignment: CDR1 SQVTM and CDR2 ANQGSEA. In DNA form, the CDR3 reads TGCAGCGTTAACGGACAGGGGGGCACCGGGGAGCTGTTTTTT. Protein: CSVNGQGGTGELFF.

The chain couples TRBV19 to TRBJ2-1; a weak D match, TRBD1 (6 bases). With 7 bases removed from V and 12 bases from J, the gap between germline ends came to 19 bases. The CDR3 loop spans 13 amino acids. The germline V gene encodes CDR1 LNHDA and CDR2 SQIVND (reference sequence). The CDR3 protein is CASNPGVGLWQFF. Written as DNA, the CDR3 is TGTGCCAGTAACCCAGGGGTAGGCCTTTGGCAGTTCTTC.

V and J are TRBV18 and TRBJ1-1; a weak D match, TRBD1 (5 bases). Trimming stripped 6 bases from V and 6 bases from J, with 11 bases between. This CDR3 has 12 residues. Germline lookup yields CDR1 KGHSH and CDR2 LQKENI. CDR3 sequence: CASSRRDAEAFF. The CDR3 DNA sequence: TGTGCCAGCTCCCGCAGGGACGCTGAAGCTTTCTTT.

This sequence joins TRBV9 and TRBJ1-5, with no clear D. Trimming took off 0 bases at V and 5 bases at J, with 9 bases between the two ends. Germline CDR1 reads SGDLS; CDR2 reads YYNGEE. The CDR3 length is 14 residues. Here the CDR3 reads CASSVGDQDQPQHF. The DNA for the CDR3 is TGTGCCAGCAGCGTAGGTGACCAAGATCAGCCCCAGCATTTT.

This chain joins TRBV5-1 and TRBJ2-5, with a weak D call TRBD1 (5 bases). The V gene's germline CDR1 is SGHRS and CDR2 YFSETQ. Between the trimmed V and J ends, which lost 4 bases and 5 bases, there was a span of 15 bases. The CDR3 is 14 amino acids. CDR3 DNA sequence: TGCGCCAGCAGCACCGTGGGTCCAGGGGAGACCCAGTACTTC. Its protein is CASSTVGPGETQYF.

The chain is built from TRBV30 and TRBJ1-2, with no clear D. Trimming removed 1 base at V and 4 bases at J, with 4 bases between. CDR1 is GTSNPN and CDR2 is SVGIG in the germline V gene (reference sequence). This CDR3 has 11 residues. CDR3 protein: CAWSESYGYTF. The CDR3 coding sequence is TGTGCCTGGAGTGAATCCTATGGCTACACCTTC.

This clone was seen more than once but under ten times. The V call is TRBV29-1, the J call TRBJ1-1; D ambiguous. Germline CDR1 is SQVTM and CDR2 is ANQGSEA. Trimming left V 0 bases short and J 4 bases short, with 12 bases between. The length of the CDR3 is 14 residues. CDR3 sequence reads: CSVEDRPALTEAFF. The DNA of the CDR3 is TGCAGCGTTGAAGATCGCCCGGCCCTCACTGAAGCTTTCTTT.

The V and J genes are TRBV30 and TRBJ1-2, with D perhaps TRBD1 (6 bases). The CDR3 contains 14 residues. V lost 2 bases to trimming and J lost 4 bases, with 14 bases between them. The V gene's germline CDR1 is GTSNPN and CDR2 SVGIG (reference sequence). The CDR3 protein is CAWSRAGAGYGYTF. The CDR3 DNA is TGTGCCTGGAGTAGGGCAGGGGCAGGCTATGGCTACACCTTC.

V usage is TRBV4-3 and J usage is TRBJ1-2; TRBD1 agrees at 7 bases. The CDR3 length is 14 residues. Germline V gene data show CDR1 as LGHNA and CDR2 as YSLEER. Losses at the gene ends were 2 bases for V and 6 bases for J; bases not matched to a gene: 6. CDR3 sequence reads: CASSQYKGANGYTF. In DNA form, the CDR3 reads TGCGCCAGCAGCCAATACAAGGGGGCTAATGGCTACACCTTC.

The rearrangement links TRBV5-4 to TRBJ2-2, with D maybe TRBD1 (5 bases). Germline V gene data show CDR1 as SGHNT and CDR2 as YYREEE (reference sequence). Trimming pared 1 base from V and 1 base from J, leaving 11 bases between. The CDR3 length is 16 residues. Here the CDR3 reads CASSLPAGMNTGELFF. CDR3 DNA: TGTGCCAGCAGCTTGCCGGCAGGGATGAACACCGGGGAGCTGTTTTTT.

The genes are TRBV6-5 and TRBJ2-7; D is unresolved. Germline CDR1 MNHEY, CDR2 SVGAGI. The CDR3 extends over 13 amino acids. The ends were cut back, 6 bases at V and 2 bases at J, with 11 bases in the middle. Here the CDR3 DNA reads TGTGCCAGCAGCATGTTGGGTCCCTACGAGCAGTACTTC. This translates into CASSMLGPYEQYF.

Comment on this clone: This could be a read error, since a much larger clone is one nucleotide away. The same CDR3 can be traced to other DNA sequences in this sample. The CDR3 here is CASSLEQYNSPLHF. CDR3 sequence (DNA): TGTGCCAGCAGCTTGGAACAGTATAATTCACCCCTCCACTTT. The chain links TRBV7-9 to TRBJ1-6; D not resolved. Germline loops: CDR1 SEHNR, CDR2 FQNEAQ (reference sequence). V gave up 3 bases and J gave up 4 bases, with 7 bases separating them. This CDR3 is 14 amino acids long.

The V and J genes are TRBV30 and TRBJ1-1; a weak D match, TRBD1 (5 bases). V was shortened by 5 bases and J by 4 bases, with 17 bases between the two germline ends. The CDR3 is made up of 14 amino acids. Germline V gene data show CDR1 as GTSNPN and CDR2 as SVGIG (reference sequence). CDR3 DNA: TGTGCCTGGGCGAGACAGCTTACGGTCACTGAAGCTTTCTTT. Protein sequence: CAWARQLTVTEAFF. Full variable domain (missing parts from reference TRBV30 and TRBJ1-1): SQTIHQWPATLVQPVGSPLSLECTVEGTSNPNLYWYRQAAGRGLQLLFYSVGIGQISSEVPQNLSASRPQDRQFILSSKKLLLSDSGFYLCAWARQLTVTEAFFGQGTRLTVV.